Listed below are T cell receptor beta chains from one sample, sequenced in a study of PD-L1 blockade in urothelial cancer. Sequencing used immunoSEQ multiplex PCR; TCRdb keeps in-frame clones, though not all of them. The sample comprises about 25,000 clones, about four fifths of which are singletons, and 1.6% rests with the top ten. The sequencing here drew on PBMCs, taken around atezolizumab (anti-PD-L1) treatment. The receptors here all came from a man aged 65-85 years with urothelial cancer. Both conserved end residues are part of each CDR3. A D gene is named only where the DNA matches it firmly. Not all rows give a size; the values are once, few, many and, for expanded clones, a class.

CASGKILRQGGPNYTEAFF | TGTGCCAGCGGAAAGATTTTGAGACAGGGTGGACCTAATTACACTGAAGCTTTCTTT | TRBV5-5 | few | TRBD1 | TRBJ1-1
CASSLATDSNQPQHF | TGTGCCAGCAGCTTGGCGACAGATAGCAATCAGCCCCAGCATTTT | TRBV5-5 | . | . | TRBJ1-5
CASSRDIDQPQHF | TGTGCCAGCAGTCGGGACATTGATCAGCCCCAGCATTTT | TRBV7-2 | . | . | TRBJ1-5
CASTKRTGGRDTQYF | TGTGCCAGTACTAAGAGGACAGGGGGGCGAGATACGCAGTATTTT | TRBV19 | . | TRBD1 | TRBJ2-3
CASSPQRADSGNTIYF | TGTGCCAGCTCACCACAGCGTGCGGACTCTGGAAACACCATATATTTT | TRBV18 | once | . | TRBJ1-3
CASSMRGRAGAGDTQYF | TGTGCCAGCTCGATGAGGGGGCGAGCGGGAGCGGGAGATACGCAGTATTTT | TRBV18 | . | . | TRBJ2-3
CSASRVNEQFF | TGCAGTGCTTCCAGGGTCAATGAGCAGTTCTTC | TRBV20-1 | . | . | TRBJ2-1
CASSLQGAYEQYF | TGTGCCAGTAGTTTGCAGGGGGCCTACGAGCAGTACTTC | TRBV19 | . | TRBD1 | TRBJ2-7
CASSDPGLGGIEQYF | TGTGCCAGCAGCGACCCGGGACTAGGAGGCATCGAGCAGTACTTC | TRBV5-4 | . | TRBD2 | TRBJ2-7
CASSFDRGLTDTQYF | TGTGCCAGCAGTTTTGACAGGGGGCTCACAGATACGCAGTATTTT | TRBV28 | . | TRBD1 | TRBJ2-3
CASSLEPSGGEQYF | TGTGCCAGCAGCTTGGAACCCTCTGGGGGGGAGCAGTACTTC | TRBV11-2 | . | . | TRBJ2-7
CASSEFSSNEQFF | TGTGCCAGCAGTGAATTTAGCAGCAATGAGCAGTTCTTC | TRBV25-1 | medium-sized | . | TRBJ2-1